The 5 T cell receptor beta chains reported below all come from one sample, sequenced in a study of blood T cell repertoires in COVID-19. Sequencing was performed with immunoSEQ multiplex PCR; in TCRdb, only in-frame clones are kept and a portion is missing. The data show approximately 330,000 clones, around 90% seen once. The sequencing input was peripheral blood. These receptors were obtained from a woman aged 40 to 55 with COVID-19, enrolled during active disease.

The chain has TRBV4-3 and TRBJ2-1, with TRBD2 matching 15 bases. J gave up 7 bases and V 1 base, and 8 bases lay outside the gene matches. In germline, CDR1 is LGHNA, CDR2 YSLEER. The CDR3 consists of 18 residues. This CDR3 reads CASSQGGLAGGAGNEQFF. CDR3 nucleotides: TGCGCCAGCAGCCAAGGAGGACTAGCGGGGGGGGCGGGAAATGAGCAGTTCTTC.

The chain employs TRBV7-8 and TRBJ1-4, with 10 bases fitting TRBD1. The CDR3 runs 18 residues. Trimming cost V 0 bases and J 6 bases; bases outside gene matches: 10. Germline V gene sequence: CDR1 SGHVS, CDR2 FQNEAQ. Here the CDR3 reads CASSLAIFTGQGYEKLFF. The CDR3 region has the DNA TGTGCCAGCAGCTTAGCGATTTTTACGGGACAGGGGTATGAAAAACTGTTTTTT.

This chain uses TRBV28 with TRBJ1-5; D remains ambiguous. The CDR3 runs 19 residues. V shed 4 bases and J shed 0 bases, with 22 bases lying between them. Per germline, CDR1 MDHEN and CDR2 SYDVKM. This chain's CDR3 is CASSSPETTKNPSNQPQHF. CDR3 nucleotide sequence: TGTGCCAGCAGTTCCCCCGAGACAACAAAGAACCCTAGCAATCAGCCCCAGCATTTT.

On this clone: Other DNA sequences from this sample encode an identical CDR3 as well. The chain couples TRBV9 to TRBJ2-2, with D perhaps TRBD1 (6 bases). Germline CDR1 SGDLS, CDR2 YYNGEE. CDR3 length: 16 amino acids. The ends were cut back, 0 bases at V and 3 bases at J, with 12 bases in the middle. The CDR3 is CASSVGQGPHTGELFF. The CDR3 DNA follows: TGTGCCAGCAGCGTAGGGCAGGGGCCCCACACCGGGGAGCTGTTTTTT.

The chain uses TRBV5-6 and TRBJ1-1, with 9 bases identical to TRBD1. J was trimmed by 4 bases and V by 9 bases; bases with no gene match: 7. Germline CDR1 is SGHDT and CDR2 is YYEEEE. The CDR3 contains 13 residues. CDR3: CATQGASGTEAFF. The CDR3, as DNA: TGTGCCACACAGGGGGCGAGTGGCACTGAAGCTTTCTTT.